This is a list of T cell receptor beta chains from one sample in a study of regulatory T cells in long-lasting Graves disease. TCRdb ran MiXCR on the multiplex PCR reads and lists one entry per CDR3 protein. The top ten clones hold around 13% of a sample with a few hundred thousand distinct CDR3 sequences, roughly 22% of them seen once. The sample consisted of peripheral blood mononuclear cells (PBMCs), taken when the disease was refractory, from a patient treated with antithyroid drugs. These receptors were collected from a female donor with Graves disease. The CDR3 runs from the conserved cysteine through the conserved F or W. Fields, in order: V gene, D gene, clone size, J gene, CDR3 protein, CDR3 DNA. The D gene is left open where the match is weak. Clone size is shown for a subset of rows, as once, few, many or a class of expanded clone.

>TRBV4-2|-|few|TRBJ1-1
CASSHKGDEAFF
TGTGCCAGCAGCCATAAGGGCGACGAAGCTTTCTTT
>TRBV11-2|-|many|TRBJ1-1
CASSLPRFSNTEAFF
TGTGCCAGCAGTCTCCCCCGCTTCTCGAACACTGAAGCTTTCTTT
>TRBV9|-|few|TRBJ2-1
CASSVVGGLLNEQFF
TGTGCCAGCAGCGTAGTGGGGGGCCTTCTTAATGAGCAGTTCTTC
>TRBV10-3|TRBD1|-|TRBJ1-3
CAISGDRGSGNTIYF
TGTGCCATCAGTGGCGACAGGGGATCTGGAAACACCATATATTTT
>TRBV7-9|TRBD1|-|TRBJ1-2
CASSCAGGECGYTF
TGTGCCAGCAGCTGCGCAGGGGGCGAGTGTGGCTACACCTTC
>TRBV20-1|-|-|TRBJ1-1
CRIGGANTEAFF
TGCAGGATCGGGGGGGCGAACACTGAAGCTTTCTTT
>TRBV7-2|TRBD1|few|TRBJ1-2
CASSLDRGGGYTF
TGTGCCAGCAGCTTAGACAGGGGCGGTGGCTACACCTTC
>TRBV28|-|many|TRBJ1-4
CASVERNEKLFF
TGTGCCTCCGTGGAGCGGAATGAAAAACTGTTTTTT
>TRBV6-1|TRBD1|-|TRBJ2-7
CASSGGLGQGSEQYF
TGTGCCAGCAGCGGCGGATTGGGACAGGGTTCCGAGCAGTACTTC
>TRBV28|-|many|TRBJ1-5
CASASPGWNQPQHF
TGTGCCAGCGCAAGTCCGGGGTGGAATCAGCCCCAGCATTTT
>TRBV28|-|many|TRBJ2-7
CASSSHQPPNYEQYF
TGTGCCAGCAGTTCCCATCAGCCTCCAAACTACGAGCAGTACTTC
>TRBV19|-|few|TRBJ1-1
CASSIGGDTEAFF
TGTGCCAGTAGTATTGGCGGGGATACTGAAGCTTTCTTT
>TRBV6-1|TRBD1|many|TRBJ2-7
CAGGGQGAYEQYF
TGTGCCGGCGGGGGACAGGGGGCTTACGAGCAGTACTTC
>TRBV12-3/TRBV12-4|TRBD2|-|TRBJ2-2
CASSSVAGANTGELFF
TGTGCCAGCAGTTCAGTAGCGGGAGCGAACACCGGGGAGCTGTTTTTT
>TRBV28|-|many|TRBJ1-1
CASFRAAENTEAFF
TGTGCCAGCTTCCGAGCAGCGGAGAACACTGAAGCTTTCTTT
>TRBV28|-|many|TRBJ1-1
CASSVSGGGTEAFF
TGTGCCAGCAGTGTCTCGGGAGGGGGGACTGAAGCTTTCTTT
>TRBV29-1|-|many|TRBJ1-6
CSVEVGGDSPLHF
TGCAGCGTTGAAGTTGGGGGGGATTCACCCCTCCACTTT
>TRBV7-9|-|-|TRBJ1-2
CASSLTDLVDTF
TGTGCCAGCAGCCTAACAGATTTGGTGGACACCTTC
>TRBV18|-|few|TRBJ1-2
CASSPGQMSDGYTF
TGTGCCAGCTCACCGGGGCAGATGAGCGATGGCTACACCTTC
>TRBV20-1|-|few|TRBJ2-5
CSARDNRFQETQYF
TGCAGTGCTAGAGATAATAGGTTCCAAGAGACCCAGTACTTC
>TRBV2|-|many|TRBJ1-6
CASSPDVALTPLHF
TGTGCCAGCAGTCCGGACGTGGCCTTAACACCCCTCCACTTT
>TRBV3-1|TRBD1|-|TRBJ2-7
CASSHEGVRGPHEQYF
TGTGCCAGCAGCCACGAAGGGGTCAGGGGGCCCCACGAGCAGTACTTC
>TRBV11-2|-|few|TRBJ2-1
CASSLYGGSLTINNEQFF
TGTGCCAGCAGCTTATACGGCGGGTCCCTGACAATCAACAATGAGCAGTTCTTC
>TRBV2|TRBD1|many|TRBJ2-4
CASLDRGVKYF
TGTGCCAGCCTAGACAGGGGAGTGAAGTACTTC
>TRBV12-3/TRBV12-4|-|once|TRBJ1-5
CASNLSGGRTQPQHF
TGTGCCAGCAATTTATCCGGGGGAAGAACGCAGCCCCAGCATTTT
>TRBV28|-|many|TRBJ1-2
CASSFTEHYGYTF
TGTGCCAGCAGTTTCACCGAACACTATGGCTACACCTTC
>TRBV7-9|-|few|TRBJ1-5
CASSPFQNQPQHF
TGTGCCAGCAGCCCGTTCCAAAATCAGCCCCAGCATTTT
>TRBV7-8|-|many|TRBJ2-7
CASSQRGSSYEQYF
TGTGCCAGCAGCCAGAGGGGGTCCTCCTACGAGCAGTACTTC
>TRBV7-2|-|many|TRBJ1-4
CASSSRAGGDEKLFF
TGTGCCAGCAGCTCAAGAGCGGGGGGCGATGAAAAACTGTTTTTT
>TRBV7-3|-|many|TRBJ1-1
CASSLNRVNTEAFF
TGTGCCAGCAGCTTAAACAGGGTAAACACTGAAGCTTTCTTT
>TRBV12-5|TRBD2|few|TRBJ2-5
CASGLAGGSGTQYF
TGTGCTAGTGGTTTAGCGGGAGGTTCTGGGACCCAGTACTTC